These T cell receptor beta chains were read from a single sample in a study of CDR3 diversity in severe acne. TCRdb re-called the PCR reads through MiXCR, storing one row per CDR3 protein. The data show roughly 100,000 distinct CDR3 sequences, more than 45% seen once. Sequencing used blood. The receptors come from a male donor with acne. The CDR3 runs from the conserved cysteine through the conserved F or W. D genes are given only for firm matches. Some rows mark clone size as missing; the rest say once, few, many or name a class of expanded clone.

TRBD1,TRBV20-1,TRBJ2-7,.,CSASSLGDSSYEQYF,TGCAGTGCCAGCAGCTTAGGGGACAGCTCCTACGAGCAGTACTTC
TRBD2,TRBV7-6,TRBJ2-7,.,CASSTGLAEVFGQYF,TGTGCCAGCAGCACCGGACTAGCGGAGGTCTTCGGGCAGTACTTC
.,TRBV5-1,TRBJ2-2,many,CASARQANTGELFF,TGCGCCAGCGCTAGACAGGCGAACACCGGGGAGCTGTTTTTT
TRBD1,TRBV15,TRBJ2-7,medium-sized,CATSRVGKHGQGGSYEQYF,TGTGCCACCAGCAGAGTCGGGAAACATGGACAGGGTGGGAGCTACGAGCAGTACTTC
.,TRBV25-1,TRBJ2-3,.,CASGTSTDTQYF,TGTGCCAGCGGGACTAGCACAGATACGCAGTATTTT
.,TRBV20-1,TRBJ1-4,.,CSASQPPRVTNEKLFF,TGCAGTGCTAGTCAACCACCCAGGGTAACTAATGAAAAACTGTTTTTT
TRBD2,TRBV7-9,TRBJ2-7,.,CASSSRPGLAESYEQYF,TGTGCCAGCAGCTCTAGACCGGGACTAGCAGAGTCCTACGAGCAGTACTTC
.,TRBV9,TRBJ2-7,.,CASSAVGNTNYEQYF,TGTGCCAGCAGCGCCGTAGGGAACACGAACTACGAGCAGTACTTC
.,TRBV9,TRBJ2-7,once,CASSSAVSYEQYF,TGTGCCAGCAGCTCAGCGGTCTCCTACGAGCAGTACTTC
TRBD1,TRBV7-6,TRBJ2-5,many,CASSPSDREETQYF,TGTGCCAGCAGCCCGTCGGACAGGGAGGAGACCCAGTACTTC
.,TRBV15,TRBJ2-3,.,CATSSSRGTDTQYF,TGTGCCACCAGCAGCTCTAGGGGCACAGATACGCAGTATTTT